The present TCR beta chain was sequenced within a study of cytomegalovirus exposure and HLA in healthy donors. Whole-study results and caveats: Most TCR sequences showed up rarely, but some public TCRs showed up in many donors. Per published reports, the classifier diagnosed cytomegalovirus status with high specificity and sensitivity.

As concerns this clone: Antigen: not known.

Trimming took 4 bases from V and 5 from J; bases not matched to a gene: 5. The CDR3 spans 14 residues. Germline CDR1 SGHRS, CDR2 YFSETQ. PCR amplification relied on 60 Vbeta primers (plus 13 Jbeta primers). Sequenced by immunoSEQ multiplex PCR; TCRdb stores in-frame clones only, minus some. Its clone listing holds about 170,000 clones. The sequenced sample consisted of PBMCs. This TCR was sampled from a woman aged 18 to 35 in good health and CMV-seropositive. The chain has TRBV5-1 and TRBJ1-4; 7 nucleotides agree with TRBD1. CDR3 bases: TGCGCCAGCAGCAGGGACAGTCTCAATGAAAAACTGTTTTTT. Residues: CASSRDSLNEKLFF. Based on the CDR3 plus reference TRBV5-1 and TRBJ1-4, the full variable domain is KAGVTQTPRYLIKTRGQQVTLSCSPISGHRSVSWYQQTPGQGLQFLFEYFSETQRNKGNFPGRFSGRQFSNSRSEMNVSTLELGDSALYLCASSRDSLNEKLFFGSGTQLSVL.